The entry below gives a single TCR beta chain sequence along with its context. This specimen comes from a study of blood T cells in healthy people across ages. The use of a sample-barcoded 5' primer and a J-beta primer mix characterized a second PCR of roughly 7 to 12 cycles. MiXCR, applied by TCRdb to the 5' RACE reads, yields one record per CDR3 protein. This sample has approximately 800,000 distinct CDR3 sequences, with around half found just once. The CDR3 runs to 12 residues. Looked up from germline, CDR1 is LNHNV and CDR2 is YYDKDF (reference sequence). Isolated per sample were at least 7 million PBMCs.

This rearrangement joins TRBV15 to TRBJ2-4, with D perhaps TRBD1 (5 bases). The J call may be mistaken, given a closer DNA end match to TRBJ2-7. The receptor was derived from an elderly man in good health. Sequencing was carried out using blood. The DNA for the CDR3 is TGTGCCACCAGCAGGGACAACTACGAGCAGTACTTC. Its protein product is CATSRDNYEQYF.